This T cell receptor beta chain was captured in a study of T-cell reconstitution after alpha-beta-depleted transplantation in children. Whole-study findings and limits: Where some patients showed high TCRbeta diversity at day 60, it came from recipient T cells and thymic progenitors that had survived. Reportedly, only several hundred clones from non-depleted graft cells drove alpha-beta T-cell counts at about two months. T-cell counts and diversity at one year following transplant were attributed mainly to newly produced T cells.

The germline gives CDR1 DFQATT, CDR2 SNEGSKA (reference sequence). With V trimmed by 3 bases and J by 4 bases, 9 bases remained unmatched. CDR3 length: 15 residues. This clonotype has a count of ten or more. Antigen: not known. TCRbeta library preparation incorporated unique molecular identifiers. TCRdb used MiXCR to reprocess the PCR reads, holding one entry per CDR3 protein. The sample contains approximately 250,000 distinct CDR3 sequences, roughly a quarter of which appear only once. The TCR sequence derives from a girl aged 2-10 years with Fanconi anemia, due to receive a stem cell transplant. The source was PBMCs, collected before TCRalphabeta/CD19-depleted stem cell transplant. The genes are TRBV20-1 and TRBJ2-1; 7 nucleotides agree with TRBD2. The CDR3 here is CSAREPGLHYNEQFF. CDR3 bases: TGCAGTGCTAGGGAACCGGGACTACATTACAATGAGCAGTTCTTC.